Listed here are 11 T cell receptor beta chains from one sample, sequenced in a study of post-analysis software for immune sequencing data. Study-level points and caveats: Patients carried a few TRBV segments more frequently than controls did, and TRBV5-6, TRBV5-1 and TRBV20-1 were among them.

These TCRs' antigens remain unknown. TCR beta libraries were prepared from cDNA with unique molecular identifiers. One entry per CDR3 protein, called by TCRdb with MiXCR from the PCR reads. The sample holds more than 350,000 distinct CDR3 sequences; more than 30% are singletons and the top ten take around 8%. The sample taken for sequencing was blood. These receptors were obtained from a girl between 2 and 10 years old with multiple sclerosis.

V and J are TRBV5-1 and TRBJ2-3, with D uncertain. CDR3 length: 16 amino acids. Deletions cut 2 bases from V and 0 bases from J, with 13 bases between. Looked up from germline, CDR1 is SGHRS and CDR2 is YFSETQ. In DNA form, the CDR3 reads TGCGCCAGCAGCTTCATTCGACGGCCTAGCACAGATACGCAGTATTTT. Its translation is CASSFIRRPSTDTQYF.

The rearrangement joins TRBV29-1 to TRBJ2-5, with D tentatively TRBD1 (5 bases). Trimming took 0 bases from V and 9 from J, leaving 17 bases between them. Germline V gene sequence: CDR1 SQVTM, CDR2 ANQGSEA. The CDR3 length is 14 residues. The CDR3 here is CSVEEGARAQPQYF. The CDR3 bases are TGCAGCGTTGAAGAAGGGGCTAGAGCCCAACCCCAGTACTTC.

This clonotype was detected only a few times. This chain links TRBV12-3 or TRBV12-4 with TRBJ1-2, with TRBD1 matching over 7 bases. The V and J ends lost 1 base and 6 bases, in that order; junction bases with no gene match: 17. This CDR3 is 18 amino acids long. Here the CDR3 reads CASSLGFSGTGVINGYTF. CDR3 sequence (DNA): TGTGCCAGCAGTTTAGGCTTTTCGGGCACAGGGGTCATTAATGGCTACACCTTC.

J is TRBJ2-3 and V is TRBV28, with D unclear. CDR1 and CDR2 (germline): MDHEN, SYDVKM. This CDR3 contains 12 residues. Trimming left V 6 bases short and J 3 bases short, with 7 bases between. The CDR3 nucleotides are TGTGCCAGCAGGCGCGAAACAGATACGCAGTATTTT. Translating it yields CASRRETDTQYF.

V usage is TRBV5-1 and J usage is TRBJ1-2, with D maybe TRBD1 (6 bases). V was shortened by 0 bases and J by 6 bases, with 12 bases between the two germline ends. CDR3 length: 14 amino acids. Germline V gene sequence: CDR1 SGHRS, CDR2 YFSETQ. CDR3 bases: TGCGCCAGCAGCTTGGAACAGGGAGCGGATGGCTACACCTTC. Its translation: CASSLEQGADGYTF.

The chain recombines TRBV5-1 with TRBJ2-5, with TRBD1 matching over 9 bases. CDR1 SGHRS and CDR2 YFSETQ come from the germline V gene. This CDR3 has 16 residues. Trimming took 4 bases from V and 5 from J; bases not matched to a gene: 12. The CDR3 coding sequence is TGCGCCAGCAGCGGAACCGGGACAGGGAAGGCCGAGACCCAGTACTTC. As protein: CASSGTGTGKAETQYF.

The chain uses TRBV5-1 and TRBJ2-7; D is ambiguous. The germline V and J ends were trimmed by 4 bases and 5 bases, with 16 bases remaining between them. This CDR3 is built from 14 residues. CDR1 and CDR2 from the germline V gene are SGHRS and YFSETQ. For the CDR3, the DNA is TGCGCCAGCAGCCCCCGAACTAACCCCAACGAGCAGTACTTC. Translation: CASSPRTNPNEQYF. Full variable domain (remainder filled in from reference TRBV5-1 and TRBJ2-7): KAGVTQTPRYLIKTRGQQVTLSCSPISGHRSVSWYQQTPGQGLQFLFEYFSETQRNKGNFPGRFSGRQFSNSRSEMNVSTLELGDSALYLCASSPRTNPNEQYFGPGTRLTVT.

The chain has TRBV6-5 and TRBJ1-2, with 10 bases that match TRBD1. This CDR3 is built from 14 residues. Germline V lookup: CDR1 MNHEY, CDR2 SVGAGI. Trimming removed 5 bases from V and 5 bases from J; junction bases left unmatched: 5. In DNA form, the CDR3 reads TGTGCCAGCAGTCCCGACAGGGGGCTTTATGGCTACACCTTC. Its translation: CASSPDRGLYGYTF.

This clonotype was recorded a few times. The chain links TRBV4-1 to TRBJ2-1; D may be TRBD1 or TRBD2 (6 bases each). Trimming took 1 base from V and 3 from J, leaving 19 bases between them. The CDR3 length is 18 residues. Germline CDR1 is MGHRA and CDR2 is YSYEKL. The CDR3 reads CASSQGAPRGLIYNEQFF. CDR3 DNA sequence: TGCGCCAGCAGCCAAGGGGCTCCCCGGGGGCTTATCTACAATGAGCAGTTCTTC.

The rearrangement uses TRBV28 and TRBJ1-4; 12 bases map to TRBD1. CDR1 is MDHEN, CDR2 SYDVKM, per germline. This CDR3 has 16 amino acids. Unmatched junction bases numbered 12, after V lost 6 bases and J lost 10 bases. In DNA, the CDR3 is TGTGCCAGCAGCTTACGGGACAGGGGGCGCGGGGGAAAACTGTTTTTT. Protein sequence: CASSLRDRGRGGKLFF.

This clonotype was seen a single time. V is TRBV5-4 and J is TRBJ2-3; TRBD1 matches at 11 bases. The length of the CDR3 is 16 residues. Trimming took 0 bases from V and 3 from J; bases not matched to a gene: 3. CDR1 is SGHNT, CDR2 YYREEE, per germline (reference sequence). CDR3 protein: CASSLGTGGGTDTQYF. The CDR3 bases are TGTGCCAGCAGCTTGGGGACAGGGGGCGGGACAGATACGCAGTATTTT.